This entry describes one T cell receptor (beta chain). The data originate from a study of blood T cell repertoires in COVID-19. CDR1 is SQVTM, CDR2 ANQGSEA, per germline. The CDR3 spans 14 residues. The V and J ends lost 5 bases and 2 bases, in that order; junction bases with no gene match: 7. Assay: immunoSEQ multiplex PCR; the TCRdb copy retains only in-frame clones and omits some. This sample yields tens of thousands of clones, of which approximately 82% are seen a single time; just over 20% belongs to the top ten. Sequencing was performed on peripheral blood. The TCR originated in a human donor in a cohort sampled during active COVID-19. The genes are TRBV29-1 and TRBJ2-3; 7 bases match TRBD1. The chain's CDR3 is CSVTRDSHTDTQYF. The CDR3 DNA reads TGCAGCGTTACCCGGGACAGCCACACAGATACGCAGTATTTT.